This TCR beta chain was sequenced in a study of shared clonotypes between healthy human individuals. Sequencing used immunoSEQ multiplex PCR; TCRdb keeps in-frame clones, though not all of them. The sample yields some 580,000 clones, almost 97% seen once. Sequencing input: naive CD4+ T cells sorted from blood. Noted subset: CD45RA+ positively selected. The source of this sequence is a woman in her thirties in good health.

The CDR3 DNA follows: TGCGCCAGCCTATCGGGACAGAACTACGAGCAGTACTTC. Amino acids: CASLSGQNYEQYF. The rearrangement uses TRBV10-1 and TRBJ2-7; 7 bases line up with TRBD1. CDR1 WNHNN and CDR2 SYGVQD come from the germline V gene (reference sequence). This CDR3 has 13 amino acids. The junction had 7 bases not matched to a gene; V was cut back by 8 bases and J by 3 bases.